This record looks at one T cell receptor (beta chain) sequence and its context. The antigen it recognizes is unknown. Base qualities are not provided; no much larger clone lies one nucleotide away. This sample is drawn from a study of T cell responses to AZD1222 COVID-19 vaccine listed by TCRdb under 2021. For the wider study: TCR sequencing covered 230 to 250 trial participants: approximately 200 given two doses of AZD1222 and about 26 given two doses of MenACWY control vaccine. Trial participants were enrolled into age subgroups of 18-55, 56-69 and 70-plus years, which contained 148, 28 and 57 TCR-sequenced participants, respectively.

The CDR3 regions of human TCRbeta chains were analyzed by immunosequencing. In the authors' own workflow: TCRs in the repertoires were compared against a reference library of SARS-CoV-2-specific TCRs that had been generated with the MIRA antigen-specificity platform. Breadth was defined as the fraction of unique TCRs that were SARS-CoV-2-associated. Depth was defined as the fraction of total T cells that were SARS-CoV-2-associated. Using the MIRA data, every spike-specific TCR was mapped to the spike region that the TCR reacted to and assigned to either a CD4 or a CD8 class. Log10-transformed breadth and depth values were compared by one-way ANOVA with Sidak's multiple comparisons tests. TCRdb's version of the immuneACCESS table is confined to in-frame rearrangements and falls short of the full clone set. An unresolved V gene accounts for under half of the shortfall where checked; the remainder is of unknown origin. V and J calls and clone size are as listed in that table; D and trimming were resolved from the DNA. Within this sample are around 110,000 clones, with 75% to 95% of them counted one time only. The ten most abundant clones make up 5% to 7.5% of the sample.

The V and J ends are trimmed by 5 bases and 0 bases, leaving 10 bases between them. The CDR3 contains 14 residues, cysteine and phenylalanine counted. The CDR3 DNA has 42 bases and is translated from base 1. CDR1 and CDR2 were assigned from the germline V gene (reference sequence) as SEHNR and FQNEAQ. The time point label of this sample denotes: about 28 days (+/-7) after the second vaccine dose. Because spike-specific TCR depth and breadth did not differ between the two schedules, AZD1222 recipients who got a second dose at roughly 4 weeks were pooled with those who got a second dose at roughly 12 weeks. Samples from vaccinated people were obtained from the UK trials COV001 and COV002, which included a single-blind randomized controlled phase 2/3 trial of AZD1222 (ChAdOx1 nCoV-19) in healthy adults. Trial participant PBMC samples were collected at day 0 and day 28 after the second dose for TCRbeta chain sequencing.

Summary of the overall study and its limitations: The 56-69-year group was small, and its depth increase did not reach significance, likely because of low power. Because no day 14 peak-response samples were available, the repertoires could be characterized only after the peak T cell response. Conclusions about previously exposed vaccinees were limited because only a handful of AZD1222 recipients were SARS-CoV-2 seropositive at baseline. Participants were mostly white British, with more females than males. The authors suggested clonal diversity may have been underestimated. The vaccine-associated CD4 TCRs covered the entire spike protein, and the dominant responses fell in regions 160-218 and 743-854. After two AZD1222 doses, both the breadth and the depth of spike-specific TCRs were significantly higher than at day 0 and than in MenACWY recipients. Epitopes outside the regions mutated in the B.1.351 and B.1.1.7 variants were reportedly recognized by nearly half of the unique spike-specific TCRs.

Sequencing was performed on peripheral blood, taken 28 days after the second AZD1222 dose. This clonotype originated in an adult who received the AZD1222 COVID-19 vaccine. The chain joins TRBV7-9 to TRBJ1-1; D gene: possibly TRBD1, on 6 matching bases. The bases read TGTGCCAGCAGCGCGGACAGTATGAACACTGAAGCTTTCTTT. This gives the protein CASSADSMNTEAFF.